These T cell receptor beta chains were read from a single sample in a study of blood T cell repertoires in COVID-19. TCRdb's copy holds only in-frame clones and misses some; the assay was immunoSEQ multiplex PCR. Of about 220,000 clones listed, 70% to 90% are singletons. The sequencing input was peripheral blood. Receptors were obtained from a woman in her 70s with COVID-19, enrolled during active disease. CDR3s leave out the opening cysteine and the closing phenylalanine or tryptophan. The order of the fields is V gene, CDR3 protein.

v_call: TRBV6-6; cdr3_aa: ASITRDSGNTIY
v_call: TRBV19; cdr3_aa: ASSKTPGQENTEAF
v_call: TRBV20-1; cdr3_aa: SASGAGIGYDEQY
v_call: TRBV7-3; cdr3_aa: ASSLTGRGRYEQY
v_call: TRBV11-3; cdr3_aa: ASSPRGGSEQF
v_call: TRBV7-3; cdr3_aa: ASSLQRTGLGNEQF
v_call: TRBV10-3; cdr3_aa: AIRAGGPMNTEAF
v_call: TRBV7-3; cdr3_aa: ASSPKAGANTGELF
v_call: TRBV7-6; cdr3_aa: ASSLAGQVYEQY
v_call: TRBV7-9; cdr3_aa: ASSLVGYSSGGSDGYT
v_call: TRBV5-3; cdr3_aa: ARSPNLGYT
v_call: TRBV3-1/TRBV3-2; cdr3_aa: ASSRGQGNTEAF
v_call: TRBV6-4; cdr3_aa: ASSGTGVSTDTQY
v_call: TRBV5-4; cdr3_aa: ASSLTLAGDETQY
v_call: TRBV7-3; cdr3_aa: ASSLAGDQETQY
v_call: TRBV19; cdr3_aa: ASSMGAGEIYEQY
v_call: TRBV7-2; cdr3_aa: ASSRQGADTIY
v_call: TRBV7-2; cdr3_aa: ASSLGQPVDTQY
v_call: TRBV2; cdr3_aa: ASRGTSVQETQY
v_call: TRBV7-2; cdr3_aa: ASSSPQTGARAPLH
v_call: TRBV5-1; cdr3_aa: ASSLGQANQPQH
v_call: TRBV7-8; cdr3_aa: ASSLDSRNEKLF
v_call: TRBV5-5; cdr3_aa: ASSWDRRPYGYT
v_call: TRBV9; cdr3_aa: ASSVGIGGSGYGYT
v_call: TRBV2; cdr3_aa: ASSEGGQGRQPQH
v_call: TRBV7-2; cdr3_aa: ASSLTSGGGGNEQF
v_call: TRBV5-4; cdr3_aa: ASSFSGTGFD
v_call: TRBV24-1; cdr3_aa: ATSAGNSNQPQH
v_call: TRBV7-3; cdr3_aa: ASSLRGRSNTGELF
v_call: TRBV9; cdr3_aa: ASTLDSSANLEQF
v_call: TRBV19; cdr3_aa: ASSTSGITDTQY
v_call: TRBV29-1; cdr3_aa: SVEVTGESNQPQH
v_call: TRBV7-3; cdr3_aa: ASSRQGNSPLH
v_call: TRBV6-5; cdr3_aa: ASSYGQGVYEQY
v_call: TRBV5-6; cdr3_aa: ASSSQGAIRSPLH
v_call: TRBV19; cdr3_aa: ATQGRVDSGNTIY
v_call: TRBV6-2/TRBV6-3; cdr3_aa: ASSLASYGYT
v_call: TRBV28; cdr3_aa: ASSQGLNTEAF
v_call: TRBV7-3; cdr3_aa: ASSPSGTSGYNEQF
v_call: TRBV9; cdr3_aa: ASSVEHEQF
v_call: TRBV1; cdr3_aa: TSSPLPGLAAHEQY
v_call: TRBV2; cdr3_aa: ASSERTGGYQPQH
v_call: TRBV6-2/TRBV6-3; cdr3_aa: ASSRGVPVGELF
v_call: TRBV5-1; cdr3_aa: ASSAGLRNTEAF